The 2 T cell receptor beta chains reported below all come from one sample, sequenced in a study of blood T cell repertoires in COVID-19. Produced via immunoSEQ multiplex PCR; TCRdb's table is partial and in-frame only. Among approximately 80,000 clones, around 88% were seen once, and the ten largest hold 6% to 7.5%. Sequenced sample: peripheral blood. These receptors originate from a woman aged 80 or older with acute or convalescent COVID-19.

The V and J genes are TRBV10-1 and TRBJ2-1; D not resolved. Trimming left V 0 bases short and J 9 bases short, with 9 bases between. From germline, CDR1 is WNHNN and CDR2 SYGVQD (reference sequence). The CDR3 is made up of 13 amino acids. The CDR3 region has the DNA TGCGCCAGCAGTGAGTCGAAAGCTAGTGAGCAGTTCTTC. It encodes CASSESKASEQFF.

CDR3 loop: CASSTQGLGEKLFF. CDR3 nucleotide sequence: TGTGCCAGCAGTACACAGGGTTTAGGTGAAAAACTGTTTTTT. The rearrangement links TRBV2 to TRBJ1-4; tentative D call: TRBD1 (6 bases). Germline lookup yields CDR1 SNHLY and CDR2 FYNNEI. V was shortened by 5 bases and J by 7 bases, with 14 bases between the two germline ends. The CDR3 contains 14 residues.